The source of this T cell receptor beta chain is a study of T-cell reconstitution after alpha-beta-depleted transplantation in children. The TCRbeta library incorporated unique molecular identifiers. In TCRdb, the PCR reads were re-called with MiXCR into one record per CDR3 protein. The sample has approximately 640,000 distinct CDR3 sequences, around a sixth seen once; the top ten hold 1.1%. The origin of this receptor is a human donor who donated a stem cell graft to a child with acute myeloid leukemia. This specimen consisted of PBMCs from the stem cell graft donor, obtained from the stem cell graft.

Here the CDR3 DNA reads TGCGCCAGCAGCCAAGAGGCGGGAATGGAGACCCAGTACTTC. Its protein is CASSQEAGMETQYF. The rearrangement uses TRBV4-3 and TRBJ2-5, with a tentative D call TRBD2 (6 bases). CDR1 and CDR2 (germline): LGHNA, YSLEER. Between the trimmed V and J ends, which lost 0 bases and 5 bases, there was a span of 10 bases. The CDR3 has 14 residues.